This entry describes one T cell receptor beta chain. The data stem from a study of blood T cell repertoires in COVID-19. Across the whole study: Specimens from acute and convalescent COVID-19 originated in the United States, Italy and Spain. Sample material is recorded as cDNA or gDNA derived from T cells, B-cell-depleted T cells, or PBMCs.

Assay: immunoSEQ multiplex PCR; the TCRdb copy retains only in-frame clones and omits some. The table has roughly 200,000 clones, about 83% seen once; the top ten hold over 0.95%. The CDR3 totals 15 residues. CDR1 is LGHNA and CDR2 is YSLEER in the germline V gene. V was cut by 1 base and J by 3 bases, with 10 bases left in between. Source material: peripheral blood. The source is a young woman with COVID-19, enrolled during active disease. The chain couples TRBV4-3 to TRBJ1-5; D perhaps matches TRBD1 (5 bases). The CDR3, as DNA: TGCGCCAGCAGCCAAGTCAGGGCCTCCAATCAGCCCCAGCATTTT. Translation gives CASSQVRASNQPQHF.